Presented here are 20 T cell receptor beta chains from one specimen sequenced in a study of blood T cells in healthy people across ages. Through a sample-barcoded 5' primer and a J-beta primer mix, a second PCR was run for roughly 7 to 12 cycles. TCRdb reanalysed the 5' RACE reads using MiXCR and keeps one entry per CDR3 protein. The data hold approximately 1,000,000 distinct CDR3 sequences, with roughly 45% observed a single time. Sequencing used blood. All receptors derive from a woman aged 55-75 years in good health.

This clonotype was detected only a few times. The gene calls are TRBV6-2 or TRBV6-3 and TRBJ2-1, with 13 positions matching TRBD2. The CDR3 is 15 amino acids. The J segment lost 9 bases and the V segment lost 6 bases, leaving 8 bases of the junction unmatched. The germline V gene has CDR1 MNHEY and CDR2 SVGEGT. The CDR3 nucleotides are TGTGCCAGCAGCCCACTAGCGGGAGGGCCGGGTGAGCAGTTCTTC. Its translation is CASSPLAGGPGEQFF.

This sequence joins TRBV2 and TRBJ1-5; D unresolved. This CDR3 spans 13 amino acids. Germline V gives CDR1 SNHLY, CDR2 FYNNEI. Trimming left V 7 bases short and J 7 bases short, with 14 bases between. The CDR3 sequence is CASKTGGRQPQHF. The CDR3 nucleotides read TGTGCCAGCAAGACGGGAGGAAGACAGCCCCAGCATTTT.

The genes are TRBV28 and TRBJ1-2, with 8 positions matching TRBD1. Germline loops: CDR1 MDHEN, CDR2 SYDVKM. CDR3 length equals 13 residues. Losses at the gene ends were 6 bases for V and 3 bases for J; bases not matched to a gene: 3. The CDR3 here is CASRDRADYGYTF. The CDR3 DNA follows: TGTGCCAGCAGGGACAGGGCAGACTATGGCTACACCTTC.

On this clonotype itself: At one boundary the junction diverges from the germline segment, which might be a read error. DNA for the CDR3: TGCAGTGCTAACCGCGACTACGGGTCCTTCAATGAGCAGTTCTTC. This sequence encodes CSANRDYGSFNEQFF. The chain couples TRBV20-1 to TRBJ2-1; the D gene is possibly TRBD2 (5 bases). The germline CDR1 and CDR2 sequences are DFQATT and SNEGSKA (reference sequence). The CDR3 covers 15 residues.

The sample holds a few counts of this clonotype. The chain combines TRBV12-3 or TRBV12-4 with TRBJ2-7; D gene ambiguous. The J call may be in error: the DNA end matches TRBJ2-1 better. The CDR3 runs to 14 residues. Here the CDR3 DNA reads TGTGCCAGCAGTCCCCGGACCGTCAGCCATGAGCAGTTCTTC. This gives the protein CASSPRTVSHEQFF.

This clonotype came up a few times. This sequence joins TRBV20-1 and TRBJ2-3, with 8 bases lining up with TRBD2. Germline CDR1 and CDR2: DFQATT and SNEGSKA (reference sequence). V was pared by 3 bases and J by 6 bases, with 8 bases of the junction left unmatched. CDR3 size: 14 residues. DNA of the CDR3: TGCAGTGCTAGCCCCAGCGGGAGCCGGGATACGCAGTATTTT. This gives the protein CSASPSGSRDTQYF.

The CDR3 here is CSVAGTSGGASTDTQYF. The CDR3 DNA sequence: TGCAGCGTTGCCGGGACTAGCGGGGGTGCTAGCACAGATACGCAGTATTTT. The J gene is TRBJ2-3, the V gene TRBV29-1, with TRBD2 matching over 14 bases. The trim removed 4 bases at V and 0 bases at J, leaving 6 bases unmatched. The CDR3 is 17 residues long. Per germline, CDR1 SQVTM and CDR2 ANQGSEA.

Of note for this clonotype: Compared with germline, one end of the junction differs, possibly owing to a read error. The chain links TRBV28 to TRBJ2-7, with a tentative D call TRBD2 (5 bases). Germline V gene data show CDR1 as MDHEN and CDR2 as SYDVKM. This CDR3 has 13 residues. CDR3 DNA sequence: TGTACCAGCAGGACCGGGATTCCCGGGGAGCAGTACTTC. Amino acids: CTSRTGIPGEQYF.

The chain has TRBV9 and TRBJ1-4; D is perhaps TRBD1 (5 bases). CDR1 SGDLS and CDR2 YYNGEE come from the germline V gene. The V end was cut by 0 bases, the J end by 2 bases, with 11 bases between. This CDR3 has 16 amino acids. CDR3 sequence: CASSVGPGPTNEKLFF. The CDR3 coding sequence is TGTGCCAGCAGCGTAGGGCCGGGGCCGACTAATGAAAAACTGTTTTTT.

The chain joins TRBV27 to TRBJ2-3; TRBD2 matches at 9 bases. Germline V gene sequence: CDR1 MNHEY, CDR2 SMNVEV (reference sequence). With 8 bases clipped from V and 9 bases from J, the junction kept 18 bases outside the gene matches. The CDR3 is 16 amino acids. CDR3 bases: TGTGCCAGCTCCCCCTCCCCCGGACTAGCGAAGGGGACGCAGTATTTT. Translating it yields CASSPSPGLAKGTQYF.

The V and J genes are TRBV5-8 and TRBJ2-1; D perhaps matches TRBD2 (6 bases). The CDR3 has 14 residues. V was clipped by 4 bases and J by 10 bases, with 18 bases between them. Per the germline V gene, CDR1 is SGHTS and CDR2 is YDEGEE. CDR3 region: CASSGDLGTEEQFF. The CDR3 DNA follows: TGTGCCAGCAGCGGGGACTTGGGCACAGAAGAGCAGTTCTTC.

This chain's CDR3 is CASSLFSGRGAKNIQYF. The CDR3 region has the DNA TGTGCCAGCAGTTTATTCTCGGGGCGGGGTGCCAAAAACATTCAGTACTTC. The chain recombines TRBV27 with TRBJ2-4; D perhaps matches TRBD2 (6 bases). Trimming removed 1 base at V and 1 base at J, with 14 bases between. The germline CDR1 and CDR2 sequences are MNHEY and SMNVEV (reference sequence). The CDR3 has 17 amino acids.

In its sample, this clonotype was seen a few times. V usage is TRBV27 and J usage is TRBJ2-5, with D possibly called TRBD1 or TRBD2 (5 bases each). The J call may be wrong; the DNA end is better matched by TRBJ2-7. Per germline, CDR1 MNHEY and CDR2 SMNVEV (reference sequence). CDR3 length: 14 amino acids. The CDR3 nucleotides read TGTGCCAGCATGGGGGTCTCCCTCTACGACGAGCAGTACTTC. This gives the protein CASMGVSLYDEQYF.

The chain joins TRBV27 to TRBJ2-3; D is unresolved. V lost 3 bases to trimming and J lost 2 bases, with 9 bases between them. Germline CDR1 MNHEY, CDR2 SMNVEV (reference sequence). The CDR3 sequence is 14 residues long. In DNA form, the CDR3 reads TGTGCCAGCAGTTTTGTCGTTAACACAGATACGCAGTATTTT. It translates to CASSFVVNTDTQYF.

The rearrangement links TRBV6-1 to TRBJ2-7; no firm D call. Between the trimmed V and J ends, which lost 4 bases and 3 bases, there was a span of 22 bases. The CDR3 extends over 17 amino acids. Germline CDR1 and CDR2: MNHNS and SASEGT. The DNA for the CDR3 is TGTGCCAGCAGTGGCCCAAGGCCCACCCAACCTTACTACGAGCAGTACTTC. Protein: CASSGPRPTQPYYEQYF.

CDR3 sequence reads: CSAREHRITDTQYF. In DNA form, the CDR3 reads TGCAGTGCTAGAGAGCACAGGATTACAGATACGCAGTATTTT. This chain joins TRBV20-1 and TRBJ2-3; D is possibly TRBD1 (5 bases). The CDR3 runs 14 residues. CDR1 and CDR2 from the germline V gene are DFQATT and SNEGSKA (reference sequence). The V and J ends lost 0 bases and 3 bases respectively, with 10 bases between them.

The chain couples TRBV27 to TRBJ2-4; TRBD1 might be the D (6 bases). The tail of the sequence fits TRBJ2-7 better, so the J call may be wrong. CDR1 and CDR2 from the germline V gene are MNHEY and SMNVEV (reference sequence). The CDR3 contains 13 residues. In nucleotides, the CDR3 is TGTGCCAGCAGTTTAAGATACAGGGTCGAGCAGTACTTC. Amino acids: CASSLRYRVEQYF.

This rearrangement joins TRBV14 to TRBJ2-4; a possible D gene is TRBD1 (6 bases). V was shortened by 4 bases and J by 0 bases, with 10 bases between the two germline ends. The CDR3 has 15 amino acids. Germline V CDR1 and CDR2: SGHDN, FVKESK. This CDR3 is CASSPGQIAKNIQYF. The CDR3 DNA follows: TGTGCCAGCAGCCCAGGACAGATAGCCAAAAACATTCAGTACTTC. The whole variable domain, filled in from reference TRBV14 and TRBJ2-4, reads EAGVTQFPSHSVIEKGQTVTLRCDPISGHDNLYWYRRVMGKEIKFLLHFVKESKQDESGMPNNRFLAERTGGTYSTLKVQPAELEDSGVYFCASSPGQIAKNIQYFGAGTRLSVL.

This clonotype is a singleton in its sample. This sequence joins TRBV5-1 and TRBJ2-6, with 11 bases that match TRBD1. Per germline, CDR1 SGHRS and CDR2 YFSETQ. J was trimmed by 0 bases and V by 6 bases; bases with no gene match: 5. The CDR3 sequence is 17 residues long. The CDR3 DNA follows: TGCGCCAGCAACCTGGGACAGGGGGACTCTGGGGCCAACGTCCTGACTTTC. This codes for CASNLGQGDSGANVLTF.

This chain joins TRBV29-1 and TRBJ2-1; 12 bases align to TRBD1. CDR3 length equals 13 residues. CDR1 and CDR2 (germline): SQVTM, ANQGSEA. The CDR3 coding sequence is TGCAGTGACCGGGACAGGGGGCTTAATGAGCAGTTCTTC. Amino acids: CSDRDRGLNEQFF.